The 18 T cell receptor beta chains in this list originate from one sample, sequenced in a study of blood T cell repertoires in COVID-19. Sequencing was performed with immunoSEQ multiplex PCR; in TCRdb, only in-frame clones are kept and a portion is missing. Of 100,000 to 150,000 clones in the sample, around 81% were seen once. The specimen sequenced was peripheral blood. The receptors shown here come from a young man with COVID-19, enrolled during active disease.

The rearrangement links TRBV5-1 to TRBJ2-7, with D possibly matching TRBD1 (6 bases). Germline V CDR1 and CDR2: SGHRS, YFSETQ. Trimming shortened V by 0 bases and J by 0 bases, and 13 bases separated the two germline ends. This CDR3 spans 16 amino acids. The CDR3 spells CASSLAQQGFSYEQYF. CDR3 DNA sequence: TGCGCCAGCAGCTTGGCCCAACAGGGCTTCTCCTACGAGCAGTACTTC. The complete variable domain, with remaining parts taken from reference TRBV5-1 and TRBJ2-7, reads KAGVTQTPRYLIKTRGQQVTLSCSPISGHRSVSWYQQTPGQGLQFLFEYFSETQRNKGNFPGRFSGRQFSNSRSEMNVSTLELGDSALYLCASSLAQQGFSYEQYFGPGTRLTVT.

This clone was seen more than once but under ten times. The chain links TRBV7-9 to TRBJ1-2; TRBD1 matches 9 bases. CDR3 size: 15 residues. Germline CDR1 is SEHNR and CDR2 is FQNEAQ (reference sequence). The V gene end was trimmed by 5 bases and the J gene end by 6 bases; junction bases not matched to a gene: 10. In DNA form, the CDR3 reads TGTGCCAGCAGCCAGGGGCGGGGACAGGGAGATGGCTACACCTTC. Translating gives CASSQGRGQGDGYTF.

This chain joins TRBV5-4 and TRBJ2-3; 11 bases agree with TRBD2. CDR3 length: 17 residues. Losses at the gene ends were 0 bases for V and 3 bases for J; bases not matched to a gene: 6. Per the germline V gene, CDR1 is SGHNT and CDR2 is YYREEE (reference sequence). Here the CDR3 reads CASSLAIAGGPTDTQYF. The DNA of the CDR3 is TGTGCCAGCAGCTTGGCTATAGCGGGAGGGCCGACAGATACGCAGTATTTT. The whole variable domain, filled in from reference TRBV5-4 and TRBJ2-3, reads ETGVTQSPTHLIKTRGQQVTLRCSSQSGHNTVSWYQQALGQGPQFIFQYYREEENGRGNFPPRFSGLQFPNYSSELNVNALELDDSALYLCASSLAIAGGPTDTQYFGPGTRLTVL.

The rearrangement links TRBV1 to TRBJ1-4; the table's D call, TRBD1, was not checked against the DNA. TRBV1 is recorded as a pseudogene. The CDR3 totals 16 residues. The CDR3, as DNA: TGCACCAGCAGCCATACCGTGGGGCAGGCTAATGAAAAACTGTTTTTT. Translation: CTSSHTVGQANEKLFF.

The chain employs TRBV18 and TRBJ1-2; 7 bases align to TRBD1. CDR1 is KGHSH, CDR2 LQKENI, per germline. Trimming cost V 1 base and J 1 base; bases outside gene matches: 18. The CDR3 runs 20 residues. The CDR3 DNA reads TGTGCCAGCTCACCACTAGGTGGGCGGGACAGCCACTTCTTTAACTATGGCTACACCTTC. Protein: CASSPLGGRDSHFFNYGYTF.

The CDR3: CASSSPGQGYEQYF. Here the CDR3 DNA reads TGTGCCAGTAGTTCTCCGGGACAGGGCTACGAGCAGTACTTC. This chain links TRBV19 with TRBJ2-7; TRBD1 matches 9 bases. In germline, CDR1 is LNHDA, CDR2 SQIVND (reference sequence). The CDR3 is 14 residues long. The J segment lost 3 bases and the V segment lost 5 bases, leaving 5 bases of the junction unmatched.

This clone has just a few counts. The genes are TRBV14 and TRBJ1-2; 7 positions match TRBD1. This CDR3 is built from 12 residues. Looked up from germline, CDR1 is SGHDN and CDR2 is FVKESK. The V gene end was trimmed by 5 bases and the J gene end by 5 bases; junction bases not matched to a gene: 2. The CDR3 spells CASSSTGYGYTF. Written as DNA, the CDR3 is TGTGCCAGCAGCTCGACAGGGTATGGCTACACCTTC.

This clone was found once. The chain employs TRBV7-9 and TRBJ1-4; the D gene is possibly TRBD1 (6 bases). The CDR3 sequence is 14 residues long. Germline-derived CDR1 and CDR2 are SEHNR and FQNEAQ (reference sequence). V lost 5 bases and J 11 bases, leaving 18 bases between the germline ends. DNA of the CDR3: TGTGCCAGCAGCGACACAGGGTCTGTGTTTAAACTGTTTTTT. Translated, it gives CASSDTGSVFKLFF.

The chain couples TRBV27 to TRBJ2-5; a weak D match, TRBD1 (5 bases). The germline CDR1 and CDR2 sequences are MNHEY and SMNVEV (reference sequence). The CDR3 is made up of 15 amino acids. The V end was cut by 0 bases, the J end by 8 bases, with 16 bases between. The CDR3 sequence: CASSLSPSTVATQYF. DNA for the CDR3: TGTGCCAGCAGTTTATCCCCCTCGACAGTCGCCACCCAGTACTTC.

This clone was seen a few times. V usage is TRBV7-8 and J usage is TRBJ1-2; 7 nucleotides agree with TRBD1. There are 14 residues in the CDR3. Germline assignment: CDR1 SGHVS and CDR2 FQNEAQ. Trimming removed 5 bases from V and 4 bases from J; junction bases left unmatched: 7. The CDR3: CASSAGTASYGYTF. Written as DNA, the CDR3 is TGTGCCAGCAGCGCAGGGACAGCCAGCTATGGCTACACCTTC.

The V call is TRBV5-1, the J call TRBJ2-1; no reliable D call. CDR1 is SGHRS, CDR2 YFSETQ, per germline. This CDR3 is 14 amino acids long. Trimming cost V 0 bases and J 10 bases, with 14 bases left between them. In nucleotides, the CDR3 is TGCGCCAGCAGCTTGGTTATCGAGAAATGGGAGCAGTTCTTC. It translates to CASSLVIEKWEQFF.

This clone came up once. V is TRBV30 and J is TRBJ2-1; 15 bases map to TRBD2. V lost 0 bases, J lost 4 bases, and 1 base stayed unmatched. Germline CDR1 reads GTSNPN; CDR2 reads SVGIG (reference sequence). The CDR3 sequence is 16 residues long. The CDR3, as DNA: TGTGCCTGGAGTGTCGGACTAGCGGGGGGGTACAATGAGCAGTTCTTC. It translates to CAWSVGLAGGYNEQFF.

The DNA for the CDR3 is TGTGCCAGCAGTACAGGGCCCACTCCTGGAAACACCATATATTTT. Protein sequence: CASSTGPTPGNTIYF. The rearrangement links TRBV2 to TRBJ1-3, with a weak D call TRBD1 (6 bases). From germline, CDR1 is SNHLY and CDR2 FYNNEI. The V end lost 5 bases, the J end lost 2 bases, and 13 bases lay between the germline ends. This CDR3 is built from 15 residues.

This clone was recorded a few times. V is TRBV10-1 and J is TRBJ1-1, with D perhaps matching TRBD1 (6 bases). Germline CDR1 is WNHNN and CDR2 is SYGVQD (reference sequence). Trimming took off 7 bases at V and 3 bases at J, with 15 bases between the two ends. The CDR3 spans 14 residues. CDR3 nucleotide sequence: TGCGCCAGCACCAAAAACAGGGAAGACACTGAAGCTTTCTTT. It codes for CASTKNREDTEAFF.

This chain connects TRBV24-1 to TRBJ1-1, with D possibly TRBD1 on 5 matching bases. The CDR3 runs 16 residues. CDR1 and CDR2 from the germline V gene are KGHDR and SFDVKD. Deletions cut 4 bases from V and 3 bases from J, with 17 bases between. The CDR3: CATSETPTGGYTEAFF. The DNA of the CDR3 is TGTGCCACCAGTGAGACCCCGACGGGGGGATACACTGAAGCTTTCTTT.

CDR3 region: CATSDGRVQGFSGELFF. CDR3 in DNA: TGTGCCACCAGTGATGGCCGGGTCCAGGGGTTCTCCGGGGAGCTGTTTTTT. The chain employs TRBV24-1 and TRBJ2-2; D is perhaps TRBD1 (6 bases). CDR1 and CDR2 from the germline V gene are KGHDR and SFDVKD. V was cut by 3 bases and J by 6 bases, with 19 bases left in between. The CDR3 extends over 17 amino acids.

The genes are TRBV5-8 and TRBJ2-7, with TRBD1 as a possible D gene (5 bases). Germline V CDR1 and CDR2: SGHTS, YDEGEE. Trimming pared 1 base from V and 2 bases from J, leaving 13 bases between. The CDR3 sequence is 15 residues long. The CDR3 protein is CASSLRGAGTYEQYF. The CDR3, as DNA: TGTGCCAGCAGCTTGAGGGGCGCAGGAACCTACGAGCAGTACTTC.

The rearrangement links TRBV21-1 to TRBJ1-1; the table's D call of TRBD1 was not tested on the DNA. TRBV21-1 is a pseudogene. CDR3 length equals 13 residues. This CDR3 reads CASSRGRKFEAFF. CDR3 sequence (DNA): TGTGCCAGCAGCAGGGGGCGGAAGTTTGAAGCTTTCTTT.